Shown below are 29 T cell receptor beta chains from a single sample sequenced in a study of CD8 T cells in ankylosing spondylitis. Each CDR3 protein gets one entry after TCRdb re-called the 5' RACE reads with MiXCR. Among approximately 220,000 distinct CDR3 sequences listed, more than 9% were seen once. Sequenced: blood, either unsorted or a sorted T cell fraction (not recorded which). The origin of the receptors is a male donor with ankylosing spondylitis or in good health (not recorded which).

The CDR3 is CASSLLPGGLYNEQFF. The DNA for the CDR3 is TGTGCCAGCAGTCTACTCCCCGGGGGCCTCTACAATGAGCAGTTCTTC. The rearrangement links TRBV11-1 to TRBJ2-1; D may correspond to TRBD1 or TRBD2 (6 bases each). The CDR3 has 16 residues. Trimming shortened V by 6 bases and J by 3 bases, and 18 bases separated the two germline ends. Germline-derived CDR1 and CDR2 are SGHAT and FQDESV (reference sequence).

Ten or more counts support this clonotype. The chain employs TRBV4-2 and TRBJ2-7; 9 nucleotides agree with TRBD1. The CDR3 runs to 15 residues. With 1 base clipped from V and 4 bases from J, the junction kept 5 bases outside the gene matches. Germline assignment: CDR1 LGHNA and CDR2 YNFKEQ. The CDR3 bases are TGTGCCAGCAGCCAAGTGAAGGGACAGGGTTACGAGCAGTACTTC. As protein: CASSQVKGQGYEQYF.

This clonotype was picked up many times. The rearrangement uses TRBV29-1 and TRBJ2-7; D call uncertain. This CDR3 is 13 amino acids long. Looked up from germline, CDR1 is SQVTM and CDR2 is ANQGSEA. V was cut by 6 bases and J by 3 bases, with 15 bases left in between. The CDR3 spells CSVGWSGGYEQYF. The CDR3 DNA reads TGCAGCGTCGGCTGGTCAGGCGGCTACGAGCAGTACTTC.

This clonotype was counted at least ten times. The conserved final phenylalanine or tryptophan is absent from the CDR3, which likely points to a read error. It is unclear where the CDR3 begins or ends on the DNA, so no DNA is shown, and the CDR3 is as TCRdb lists it. This sequence joins TRBV28 and TRBJ2-7; the table's D call of TRBD2 was not tested on the DNA. Inclusive of both ends, the CDR3 amounts to 13 amino acids. Germline values: CDR1 MDHEN, CDR2 SYDVKM. CDR3 in amino acids: CASSSGTSGGDWN.

This clonotype was detected many times. The chain is built from TRBV18 and TRBJ1-1, with 7 bases that match TRBD1. This CDR3 has 12 residues. Per the germline V gene, CDR1 is KGHSH and CDR2 is LQKENI. Losses at the gene ends were 3 bases for V and 5 bases for J; bases not matched to a gene: 0. The DNA of the CDR3 is TGTGCCAGCTCACCGGGACAGACTGAAGCTTTCTTT. Its translation: CASSPGQTEAFF.

At least ten counts were recorded for this clonotype. The CDR3 DNA reads TGCGCCAGCAGACCTAGCGCCCAGAGCTCCTACGAGCAGTACTTC. This gives the protein CASRPSAQSSYEQYF. The chain joins TRBV5-1 to TRBJ2-7; D may be TRBD2 (6 bases). V was clipped by 5 bases and J by 0 bases, with 15 bases between them. The CDR3 loop spans 15 amino acids. The germline V gene has CDR1 SGHRS and CDR2 YFSETQ.

The V and J genes are TRBV24-1 and TRBJ2-2; no clear D. Trimming removed 7 bases from V and 0 bases from J, with 8 bases in between. This CDR3 is 14 amino acids long. Germline V gene data show CDR1 as KGHDR and CDR2 as SFDVKD. The CDR3 loop is CATSRRANTGELFF. CDR3 nucleotide sequence: TGTGCCACCAGCAGACGCGCGAACACCGGGGAGCTGTTTTTT.

J is TRBJ2-3 and V is TRBV20-1, with D tentatively TRBD2 (6 bases). Germline V gives CDR1 DFQATT, CDR2 SNEGSKA (reference sequence). V gave up 5 bases and J gave up 1 base, with 16 bases separating them. The CDR3 is 15 residues long. The CDR3 region is CSAPTGGFGTDTQYF. CDR3 nucleotide sequence: TGCAGTGCTCCCACCGGGGGATTCGGCACAGATACGCAGTATTTT.

This clonotype was observed many times. This CDR3 reads CSATNPLAQQFF. As DNA, the CDR3 is TGCAGCGCCACGAATCCCCTGGCACAGCAGTTCTTC. V is TRBV29-1 and J is TRBJ2-1; D is ambiguous. V lost 7 bases to trimming and J lost 11 bases, with 18 bases between them. This CDR3 has 12 residues. From germline, CDR1 is SQVTM and CDR2 ANQGSEA.

Remarks on this clonotype: This may stem from a read error, because a much larger clone lies one nucleotide away. The conserved closing phenylalanine or tryptophan is absent in this CDR3, likely reflecting a read error. The V gene is TRBV7-2, the J gene TRBJ2-3; perhaps TRBD1 as D (6 bases). The V end lost 4 bases, the J end lost 6 bases, and 11 bases lay between the germline ends. Germline CDR1 and CDR2: SGHTA and FQGNSA. The CDR3 covers 13 residues. The DNA of the CDR3 is TGTGCCAGCAGCTCGACAGGTCCGGATACGCAGTATTTG. Residues: CASSSTGPDTQYL.

This clonotype appeared many times. The chain uses TRBV5-1 and TRBJ2-3; D may be TRBD1 or TRBD2 (5 bases each). V lost 3 bases and J 2 bases, leaving 13 bases between the germline ends. The CDR3 is made up of 15 amino acids. The germline V gene encodes CDR1 SGHRS and CDR2 YFSETQ. CDR3 DNA: TGCGCCAGCAGCTCCGGGACGGCTGTCACAGATACGCAGTATTTT. As protein: CASSSGTAVTDTQYF.

In this sample, this clonotype turned up many times. The CDR3 DNA follows: TGTGCCAGCAGACCCATACAGGGGAACACTGAAGCTTTCTTT. Translating gives CASRPIQGNTEAFF. The V call is TRBV6-1, the J call TRBJ1-1; tentatively, D is TRBD1 (6 bases). Trimming took 6 bases from V and 1 from J, leaving 12 bases between them. The germline V gene has CDR1 MNHNS and CDR2 SASEGT. The CDR3 spans 14 residues.

This clonotype was detected ten times or more. The CDR3 reads CAISDSSDPKNIQYF. CDR3 nucleotide sequence: TGTGCCATCAGTGATAGCTCCGATCCTAAAAACATTCAGTACTTC. The chain combines TRBV10-3 with TRBJ2-4; D is unclear. CDR1 is ENHRY, CDR2 SYGVKD, per germline. V dropped 3 bases and J dropped 4 bases, with 13 bases sitting between them. The CDR3 consists of 15 residues.

This clonotype was seen only a few times. CDR3 in amino acids: CASSLEYRAGELFF. The CDR3 DNA reads TGCGCCAGCAGCTTGGAATATCGGGCCGGGGAGCTGTTTTTT. The rearrangement joins TRBV5-1 to TRBJ2-2, with D unclear. V lost 0 bases and J lost 6, with 9 bases in between. The CDR3 is 14 amino acids. CDR1 is SGHRS, CDR2 YFSETQ, per germline.

This clonotype has a count of ten or more. V and J are TRBV29-1 and TRBJ2-3, with D hard to call. Looked up from germline, CDR1 is SQVTM and CDR2 is ANQGSEA. Trimming shortened V by 5 bases and J by 1 base, and 10 bases separated the two germline ends. The CDR3 length is 13 residues. In nucleotides, the CDR3 is TGCAGCGTTAGGAAGTCCGGCACAGATACGCAGTATTTT. This translates into CSVRKSGTDTQYF.

The table lists this clonotype with many counts. The chain is built from TRBV2 and TRBJ2-2; TRBD1 is a possible D gene (5 bases). V shed 4 bases and J shed 2 bases, with 11 bases lying between them. Germline assignment: CDR1 SNHLY and CDR2 FYNNEI. This CDR3 contains 15 residues. The CDR3 loop reads CASSGATVNTGELFF. In nucleotides, the CDR3 is TGTGCCAGCAGTGGGGCGACAGTCAACACCGGGGAGCTGTTTTTT. Using reference TRBV2 and TRBJ2-2 for the parts outside the CDR3, the full variable domain is EPEVTQTPSHQVTQMGQEVILRCVPISNHLYFYWYRQILGQKVEFLVSFYNNEISEKSEIFDDQFSVERPDGSNFTLKIRSTKLEDSAMYFCASSGATVNTGELFFGEGSRLTVL.

The J gene is TRBJ1-1, the V gene TRBV27, with TRBD1 as a possible D gene (6 bases). From germline, CDR1 is MNHEY and CDR2 SMNVEV (reference sequence). The CDR3 runs to 16 residues. Trimming shortened V by 3 bases and J by 5 bases, and 19 bases separated the two germline ends. CDR3 nucleotides: TGTGCCAGCAGTTTCTGGAGACAGGCAAAGGGAACTGAAGCTTTCTTT. It codes for CASSFWRQAKGTEAFF.

Ten or more counts support this clonotype. This sequence joins TRBV6-5 and TRBJ1-6; no clear D. Germline V CDR1 and CDR2: MNHEY, SVGAGI. The CDR3 has 15 residues. Trimming cost V 4 bases and J 11 bases, with 18 bases left between them. The CDR3 protein is CASSSQKRGHPPLHF. CDR3 coding DNA: TGTGCCAGCAGTTCCCAGAAACGTGGCCATCCACCCCTCCACTTT.

This clonotype was detected ten times or more. The chain couples TRBV5-6 to TRBJ2-5; 7 positions agree with TRBD1. CDR3 length equals 13 residues. Germline loops: CDR1 SGHDT, CDR2 YYEEEE. J lost 3 bases, V lost 3 bases, and 2 bases had no gene match. CDR3 bases: TGTGCCAGCAGCTATGGACAGGAAGAGACCCAGTACTTC. Its translation: CASSYGQEETQYF.

The chain recombines TRBV12-3 or TRBV12-4 with TRBJ2-2, with 8 bases matching TRBD2. This CDR3 comprises 16 residues. The V and J ends lost 4 bases and 9 bases, in that order; junction bases with no gene match: 13. The CDR3 sequence: CASSSQPGLDFRELFF. In DNA, the CDR3 is TGTGCCAGCAGTTCGCAGCCGGGACTAGATTTCCGGGAGCTGTTTTTT.

This clonotype showed up just a few times. In nucleotides, the CDR3 is TGCAGTGCTCCTCACCAGGGAAACACCATATATTTT. Protein product: CSAPHQGNTIYF. The rearrangement uses TRBV20-1 and TRBJ1-3; D gene uncertain. V was trimmed by 5 bases and J by 4 bases, leaving 9 bases between them. Germline CDR1 DFQATT, CDR2 SNEGSKA (reference sequence). The length of the CDR3 is 12 residues.

This clonotype was observed at least ten times. This chain links TRBV5-5 with TRBJ2-5, with 10 bases lining up with TRBD2. The germline gives CDR1 SGHKS, CDR2 YYEKEE (reference sequence). The CDR3 sequence is 15 residues long. V gave up 10 bases and J gave up 1 base; unmatched junction bases: 10. CDR3 sequence (DNA): TGTGCCGGGAAAGAGGGACTAGCGCCCCAAGAGACCCAGTACTTC. Translation gives CAGKEGLAPQETQYF.

This clonotype was detected many times. The rearrangement links TRBV5-1 to TRBJ2-7, with TRBD1 matching 9 bases. This CDR3 region has 14 residues. V dropped 7 bases and J dropped 5; count of bases not matched to a gene: 10. CDR1 and CDR2 from the germline V gene are SGHRS and YFSETQ. This CDR3 is CASALQGQGNEQYF. The CDR3 DNA reads as TGCGCCAGCGCCCTCCAGGGACAGGGAAACGAGCAGTACTTC.

This clonotype was counted at least ten times. CDR3 in DNA: TGTGCCAGCAGACGAGACACCGGGGAGCTGTTTTTT. Amino acid sequence: CASRRDTGELFF. This chain connects TRBV18 to TRBJ2-2; D is ambiguous. Germline-derived CDR1 and CDR2 are KGHSH and LQKENI. The V gene lost 8 bases and the J gene lost 3 bases, with 7 bases spanning the gap. CDR3 length: 12 residues.

This clonotype was detected only a few times. The V gene is TRBV7-3, the J gene TRBJ2-1; D not certain. Germline-derived CDR1 and CDR2 are SGHTA and FQGTGA. Trimming removed 5 bases from V and 6 bases from J, with 17 bases in between. CDR3 size: 15 residues. The CDR3 nucleotides read TGTGCCAGCAGCCCCGTCGACTCCCAGGCCAATGAGCAGTTCTTC. Its translation is CASSPVDSQANEQFF.

This clonotype was seen ten or more times. This rearrangement joins TRBV20-1 to TRBJ1-1; D possibly corresponds to TRBD1 (5 bases). The CDR3 sequence is 15 residues long. Germline V gene sequence: CDR1 DFQATT, CDR2 SNEGSKA (reference sequence). V was pared by 3 bases and J by 1 base, with 15 bases between. The CDR3 coding sequence is TGCAGTGCTAGGGGAGTGGGGGGGTCGAACACTGAAGCTTTCTTT. Amino acids: CSARGVGGSNTEAFF.

This clonotype was counted a few times. The junction does not match germline at one end; this may be a read error. The genes are TRBV11-2 and TRBJ2-7; unclear D gene. Germline loops: CDR1 SGHAT, CDR2 FQNNGV. The CDR3 has 19 residues. The chain's CDR3 is CASSLWYTVLALRSHEQYF. CDR3 in DNA: TGTGCCAGCAGCTTATGGTATACCGTGTTGGCCTTACGCTCCCACGAGCAGTACTTC.

The table lists this clonotype with a few counts. V gene TRBV15 combines with J gene TRBJ1-6; D uncertain. V was clipped by 0 bases and J by 10 bases, with 7 bases between them. Germline CDR1 and CDR2: LNHNV and YYDKDF (reference sequence). CDR3 length: 13 residues. CDR3 sequence reads: CATSREWHSPLHF. In DNA, the CDR3 is TGTGCCACCAGCAGAGAATGGCACTCACCCCTCCACTTT.

This clonotype appeared a few times. V usage is TRBV5-1 and J usage is TRBJ2-3; 10 bases fit TRBD2. V lost 4 bases to trimming and J lost 6 bases; unmatched junction nucleotides: 8. Germline lookup yields CDR1 SGHRS and CDR2 YFSETQ. The CDR3 runs 15 residues. The chain's CDR3 is CASSSSGGASDTQYF. The CDR3 nucleotides are TGCGCCAGCAGCAGCAGCGGGGGGGCGTCCGATACGCAGTATTTT.